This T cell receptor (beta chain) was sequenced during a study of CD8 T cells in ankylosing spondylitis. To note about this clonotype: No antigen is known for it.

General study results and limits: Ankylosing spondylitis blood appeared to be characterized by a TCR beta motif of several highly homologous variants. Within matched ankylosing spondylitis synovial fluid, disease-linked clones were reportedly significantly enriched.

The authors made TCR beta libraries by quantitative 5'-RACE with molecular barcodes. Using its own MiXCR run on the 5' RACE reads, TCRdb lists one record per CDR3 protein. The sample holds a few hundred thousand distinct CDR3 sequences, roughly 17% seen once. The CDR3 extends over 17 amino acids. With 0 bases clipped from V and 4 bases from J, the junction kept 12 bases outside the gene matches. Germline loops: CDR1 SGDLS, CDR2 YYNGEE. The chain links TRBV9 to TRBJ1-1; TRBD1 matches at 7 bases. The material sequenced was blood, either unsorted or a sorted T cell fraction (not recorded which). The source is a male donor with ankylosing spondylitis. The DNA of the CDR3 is TGTGCCAGCAGCGTAGAGGGGGGGAGGGGGCTGATCACTGAAGCTTTCTTT. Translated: CASSVEGGRGLITEAFF.